What follows is one T cell receptor (beta chain) and its context. There is no known antigen for this receptor. It has no much larger one-base neighbor in the sample; base qualities were not kept. The data were taken from a study of T cells generated in artificial thymic organoids (dated 2017 in TCRdb). In the study overall: The study compared TCR alpha and beta CDR3 repertoires of CD8 single positive T cells derived from in vitro artificial thymic organoids with the repertoires of thymic and peripheral blood naive CD8 T cells. The displayed repertoire sequencing data were described as being representative of three independent experiments. Findings and caveats that apply to the study as a whole: Physiological TCR clonotype diversity, comparable to that of thymic and blood naive CD8 T cells, was observed in organoid-derived CD8 single positive T cells.

TCRalpha and TCRbeta libraries were amplified separately by semi-nested PCR with Advantage 2 and reverse primers in the TRAC or TRBC constant regions. First-strand cDNA synthesis used between roughly 3.5 and 550 ng of total RNA. The TCR cDNA libraries were generated by 5'-RACE using the SMARTer PCR cDNA Synthesis kit, with a poly-dT primer driving first-strand synthesis. Sample-specific 5-nucleotide barcodes were carried by the semi-nested constant-region reverse primers, and the resulting products were cleaned using the Zymo DNA Clean and Concentrator-5 kit. As many as ten barcoded samples were combined into a pool, ligated to Illumina adaptors, and sequenced on an Illumina MiSeq as 2 x 150 bp paired-end reads. On the study's bioinformatics: After demultiplexing, reads were aligned with BLAT to a custom library containing all human TRAV, TRAJ, TRBV, TRBD and TRBJ combinations from IMGT. The best BLAT hits were picked using pslCDnaFilter (-maxAligns=1, -ignoreIntrons), and custom Perl scripts were used to calculate clonotype frequencies. TCRdb cleaned the public reads at Q25 with fastp, built clones with MiXCR and kept in-frame beta chains. One record per CDR3 amino acid sequence lists the most common genes and DNA. The V and J calls were not made by the authors but by TCRdb's processing. The sample data list around 5,600 distinct CDR3 sequences, and 30% to 40% of these were observed just once. The ten largest clonotypes hold 2% to 3% of the sample.

Healthy adult donors provided the non-mobilized peripheral blood. Primary CD8+ T cells were enriched with magnetic beads using the Miltenyi CD8+ T cell Isolation Kit. Naive CD8 T cells from blood were sorted by FACS as CD3+TCRalphabeta+CD8+CD45RO-CCR7+ cells prior to RNA extraction. For each sample, the RNeasy Micro kit was used to purify total RNA from about 40,000 to 200,000 sorted cells, and RNA quality was checked on an Agilent RNA 6000 Nano chip. The CDR3 covers 13 residues, taking in both the cysteine and the phenylalanine. Only the CDR3 DNA stays, 39 bases, in frame from base 1. At the junction V is shortened by 8 bases and J by 6 bases, with 15 bases in between. CDR1 and CDR2 are read off the germline V gene (reference sequence) as MNHEY and SMNVEV.

The chain is encoded by TRBV27 joined to TRBJ2-3; the D region possibly corresponds to TRBD2 (6 bases align). The sequence was obtained from a human donor who gave cord blood stem cells for thymic organoid culture, a cardiac surgery patient who gave postnatal thymus, or a blood donor (not recorded which). The sequencing input was naive CD8+ T cells from blood. The cell subset or site label of this sample denotes: CD3+TCRalphabeta+CD8SP T cells; for blood, CD45RO-CCR7+ naive CD8+ T cells. CDR3 loop: CASSTGGGDTQYF. The nucleotides are TGTGCCAGCTCCACCGGTGGGGGGGATACGCAGTATTTT.